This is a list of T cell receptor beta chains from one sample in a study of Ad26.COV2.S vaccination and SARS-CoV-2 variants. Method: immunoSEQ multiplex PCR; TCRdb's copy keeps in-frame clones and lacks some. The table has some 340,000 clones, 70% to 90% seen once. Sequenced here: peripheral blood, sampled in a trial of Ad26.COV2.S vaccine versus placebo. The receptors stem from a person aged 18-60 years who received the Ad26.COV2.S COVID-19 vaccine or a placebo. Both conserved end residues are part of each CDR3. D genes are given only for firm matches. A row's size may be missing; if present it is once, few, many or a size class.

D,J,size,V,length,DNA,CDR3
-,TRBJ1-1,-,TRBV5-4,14,TGTGCCAGCAGCCCCGGACAGTGGGGCACTGAAGCTTTCTTT,CASSPGQWGTEAFF
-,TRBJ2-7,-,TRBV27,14,TGTGCCAGCAGCCGTGGTCTACGGAGCTACGAGCAGTACTTC,CASSRGLRSYEQYF
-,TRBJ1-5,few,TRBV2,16,TGTGCCAGCAGGGGAGTAAGGGGTGAGGGCAATCAGCCCCAGCATTTT,CASRGVRGEGNQPQHF
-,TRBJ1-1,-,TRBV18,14,TGTGCCAGCTCACCCGGACAAATGAACACTGAAGCTTTCTTT,CASSPGQMNTEAFF
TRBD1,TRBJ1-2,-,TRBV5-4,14,TGTGCCAGCAGCCTGAGAGCAGGGGGCGGCGGCTACACCTTC,CASSLRAGGGGYTF
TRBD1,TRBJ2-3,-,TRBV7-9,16,TGTGCCAGCAGCCCCATGGCAGGGGGCACGACAGATACGCAGTATTTT,CASSPMAGGTTDTQYF
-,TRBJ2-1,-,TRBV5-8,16,TGTGCCAGCAGGCCTCATACAGGGCGTAGAGACAATGAGCAGTTCTTC,CASRPHTGRRDNEQFF
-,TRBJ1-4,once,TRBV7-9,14,TGTGCCAGCAGCTTCGAGGAATCTAATGAAAAACTGTTTTTT,CASSFEESNEKLFF
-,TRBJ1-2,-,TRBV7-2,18,TGTGCCAGCAGCTCGCCGGGGGCAGGGAGAGATTGGAACTATGGCTACACCTTC,CASSSPGAGRDWNYGYTF
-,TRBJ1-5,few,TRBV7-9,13,TGTGCCAGCAGCTCACAGGGTGATCAGCCCCAGCATTTT,CASSSQGDQPQHF
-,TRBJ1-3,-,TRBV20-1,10,TGCACCCACTCTGGAAACACCATATATTTT,CTHSGNTIYF
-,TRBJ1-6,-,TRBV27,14,TGTGCCAGCAGCTTACGGGGCGGGGATTCACCCCTCCACTTT,CASSLRGGDSPLHF
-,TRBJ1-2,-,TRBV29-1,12,TGCAGCGTTGAGTCCAGTGCGGAGGGCTACACCTTC,CSVESSAEGYTF
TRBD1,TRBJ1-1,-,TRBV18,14,TGTGCCAGCTCGGATAACAGGGGAGACACTGAAGCTTTCTTT,CASSDNRGDTEAFF
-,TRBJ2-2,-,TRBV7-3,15,TGTGCCAGCAGCCCCCTCGGCCCGAACACCGGGGAGCTGTTTTTT,CASSPLGPNTGELFF
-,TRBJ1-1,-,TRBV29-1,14,TGCAGCGTTGAAGACGCGATTCAGGGTAGTGAAGCTTTCTTT,CSVEDAIQGSEAFF
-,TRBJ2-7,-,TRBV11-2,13,TGTGCCAGCAGCCCACAGGGTCACTACGAGCAGTACTTC,CASSPQGHYEQYF
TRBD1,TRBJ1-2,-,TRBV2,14,TGTGCCAGCAGTGAGGGACAGGGTAACTATGGCTACACCTTC,CASSEGQGNYGYTF
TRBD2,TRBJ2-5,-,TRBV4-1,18,TGCGCCAGCAGCCAAGTAGACCAGGCTAGCGGGGGGCAAGAGACCCAGTACTTC,CASSQVDQASGGQETQYF
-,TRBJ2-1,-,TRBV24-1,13,TGTGCCACCAGTGTTCAGGGATACAATGAGCAGTTCTTC,CATSVQGYNEQFF
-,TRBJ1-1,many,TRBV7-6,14,TGTGCCAGCAGCTTAGATGCCAGGGGTGATGAAGCTTTCTTT,CASSLDARGDEAFF
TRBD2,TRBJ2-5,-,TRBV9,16,TGTGCCAGCAGCGTACGGGCTAGCGGGATTCAAGAGACCCAGTACTTC,CASSVRASGIQETQYF
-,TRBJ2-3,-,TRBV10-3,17,TGTGCCATCAGTCCCTGGACAGCCACGACAAGCGCAGATACGCAGTATTTT,CAISPWTATTSADTQYF
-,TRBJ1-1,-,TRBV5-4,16,TGTGCCAGCAGCTTGGCTAGGGGACCCATGAACACTGAAGCTTTCTTT,CASSLARGPMNTEAFF
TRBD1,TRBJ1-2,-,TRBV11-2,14,TGTGCCAGCAGCTTAGGTTTTGGGACAGGGTTTTACACCTTC,CASSLGFGTGFYTF
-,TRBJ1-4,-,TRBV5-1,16,TGCGCCAGCAGCTTAGGTAATCAGGGACCCAATGAAAAACTGTTTTTT,CASSLGNQGPNEKLFF
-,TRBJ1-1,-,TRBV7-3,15,TGTGCCAGCAGCCCGGGGGCAGGGGAGAACACTGAAGCTTTCTTT,CASSPGAGENTEAFF
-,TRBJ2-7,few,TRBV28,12,TGTGCCAGCAGGGCCACAGGTTACGAGCAGTACTTC,CASRATGYEQYF
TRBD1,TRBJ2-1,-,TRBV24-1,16,TGTGCCACCAGTGATACACAGGGGGATTCCTACAATGAGCAGTTCTTC,CATSDTQGDSYNEQFF
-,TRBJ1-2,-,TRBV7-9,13,TGTGCCAGCAGCTCAAAGGACACCTATGGCTACACCTTC,CASSSKDTYGYTF
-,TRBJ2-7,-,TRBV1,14,TGCACCAGCAGGGGGGCAGGACTAACCTACGAGCAGTACTTC,CTSRGAGLTYEQYF
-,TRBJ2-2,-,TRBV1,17,TGCACCAGCAGCCAATATAGGACAGGGGAGAGCACCGGGGAGCTGTTTTTT,CTSSQYRTGESTGELFF
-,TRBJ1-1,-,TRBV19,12,TGTGCCAGTAGTATATTGAACACTGAAGCTTTCTTT,CASSILNTEAFF
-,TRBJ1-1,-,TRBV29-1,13,TGCAGCGGGGGGGGCGGTCAGAACACTGAAGCTTTCTTT,CSGGGGQNTEAFF
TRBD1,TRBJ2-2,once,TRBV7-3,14,TGTGCCACAAAACAGGGGCCGGGCACCGGGGAGCTGTTTTTT,CATKQGPGTGELFF
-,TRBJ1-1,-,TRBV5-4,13,TGTGCCAGCAGCCCCTTGATATTAGGTGAAGCTTTCTTT,CASSPLILGEAFF
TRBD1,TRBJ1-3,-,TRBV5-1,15,TGCGCCAGCAGCTTGAGGCAGGGGGGTGGAAACACCATATATTTT,CASSLRQGGGNTIYF
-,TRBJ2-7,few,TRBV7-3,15,TGTGCCAGCAGCCCTACGGGGGAGAGGGGCTACGAGCAGTACTTC,CASSPTGERGYEQYF
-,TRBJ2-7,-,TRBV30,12,TGTGCCTGGAGTGTAGGTCCGTACGAGCAGTACTTC,CAWSVGPYEQYF